In its sample, the clone carrying this T cell receptor (beta chain) was seen many times. Its antigen is currently unknown. Calling Graves' hyperthyroidism stable meant ophthalmopathy did not progress within 18 months. On the basis of clinical symptoms, serum thyroxine and TRAb, thyroid ultrasound and orbital computed tomography, diagnoses were made. The data were taken from a study of T cells in Graves' hyperthyroidism and ophthalmopathy. Study outcomes and limitations: Most clonotypes expanded in the thyroid (above 0.001) were also present in blood.

RNA transcripts served as the template for amplifying TCR beta CDR3 regions. During a first-round RT-PCR of the TCR CDR3, the HTBI primer set was used. TCRdb re-called the multiplex PCR reads with MiXCR, one entry per CDR3 protein. The repertoire consists of under 400,000 distinct CDR3 sequences, with about 15% occurring once and the leading ten covering approximately 9.9%. The CDR3 length is 16 residues. CDR1 and CDR2 from the germline V gene are SGHRS and YFSETQ. V lost 5 bases, J lost 5 bases, and 9 bases stayed unmatched. Sequenced sample: blood. This sequence joins TRBV5-1 and TRBJ2-2; 10 nucleotides align to TRBD2. The TCR was taken from a woman between 55 and 75 years old with Graves' hyperthyroidism. This chain's CDR3 is CASSGASGSDTGELFF. The CDR3 DNA sequence: TGCGCCAGCAGTGGGGCTAGCGGGAGTGATACCGGGGAGCTGTTTTTT. The full variable domain, completed using reference TRBV5-1 and TRBJ2-2, is KAGVTQTPRYLIKTRGQQVTLSCSPISGHRSVSWYQQTPGQGLQFLFEYFSETQRNKGNFPGRFSGRQFSNSRSEMNVSTLELGDSALYLCASSGASGSDTGELFFGEGSRLTVL.